The 13 T cell receptor beta chains reported below all come from one sample, sequenced in a study of blood T cell repertoires in COVID-19. Assay: immunoSEQ multiplex PCR; the TCRdb copy retains only in-frame clones and omits some. Here the sample spans approximately 250,000 clones, about 91% being singletons. Sequenced input: PBMCs or T cells enriched from blood (not recorded which). The receptor set was obtained from a man in his forties who had been exposed to COVID-19.

This clone was counted once. The rearrangement links TRBV11-3 to TRBJ2-1; the D gene is possibly TRBD2 (5 bases). The germline gives CDR1 SGHNT, CDR2 YENEEA. The germline V and J ends were trimmed by 5 bases and 7 bases, with 9 bases remaining between them. CDR3 length: 12 residues. The CDR3 DNA reads TGTGCCAGCAGCCAAGGGAGTAATGAGCAGTTCTTC. Translating gives CASSQGSNEQFF.

This chain links TRBV18 with TRBJ1-3, with unresolved D. Trimming shortened V by 2 bases and J by 0 bases, and 8 bases separated the two germline ends. This CDR3 is built from 15 residues. Germline values: CDR1 KGHSH, CDR2 LQKENI. CDR3 region: CASSPLGSSGNTIYF. The CDR3 DNA is TGTGCCAGCTCACCATTGGGGAGCTCTGGAAACACCATATATTTT.

The chain combines TRBV3-1 (or the pseudogene TRBV3-2) with TRBJ2-3; D perhaps matches TRBD1 (6 bases). Germline V gene sequence: CDR1 LGHDT, CDR2 YNNKEL (reference sequence). The CDR3 has 15 residues. Trimming shortened V by 1 base and J by 5 bases, and 13 bases separated the two germline ends. CDR3 nucleotides: TGTGCCAGCAGCCAAGGGGGGCTGATGGGAGATACGCAGTATTTT. Translation gives CASSQGGLMGDTQYF.

The chain employs TRBV7-9 and TRBJ1-1; TRBD1 agrees at 7 bases. CDR1 and CDR2 (germline): SEHNR, FQNEAQ (reference sequence). This CDR3 has 14 amino acids. V was clipped by 5 bases and J by 1 base; unmatched bases: 4. CDR3 in DNA: TGTGCCAGCAGCCACCGGACAGGGAACACTGAAGCTTTCTTT. Encoded protein: CASSHRTGNTEAFF.

The genes are TRBV5-1 and TRBJ2-2; 9 nucleotides align to TRBD2. Germline CDR1 is SGHRS and CDR2 is YFSETQ. With 0 bases clipped from V and 1 base from J, the junction kept 1 base outside the gene matches. CDR3 size: 16 residues. DNA for the CDR3: TGCGCCAGCAGCTTGGGACTAGCGGTGAACACCGGGGAGCTGTTTTTT. This translates into CASSLGLAVNTGELFF.

The rearrangement joins TRBV28 to TRBJ1-2; D not certain. V gave up 7 bases and J gave up 1 base, with 19 bases separating them. This CDR3 has 16 residues. The V gene's germline CDR1 is MDHEN and CDR2 SYDVKM. CDR3 sequence: CASTTPRMGLNYGYTF. CDR3 in DNA: TGTGCCAGCACCACTCCACGTATGGGCCTTAACTATGGCTACACCTTC.

This sequence joins TRBV28 and TRBJ1-3; D is unresolved. The germline V gene has CDR1 MDHEN and CDR2 SYDVKM. CDR3 length: 14 residues. Deletions cut 8 bases from V and 1 base from J, with 12 bases between. This chain's CDR3 is CASDSSGSGNTIYF. DNA of the CDR3: TGTGCCAGCGATTCTTCGGGGTCTGGAAACACCATATATTTT.

In regard to this clone: A read error may account for a junction end that differs from germline. This rearrangement joins TRBV11-3 to TRBJ1-2, with D possibly TRBD1 on 5 matching bases. This CDR3 has 10 residues. The germline CDR1 and CDR2 sequences are SGHNT and YENEEA. CDR3 DNA sequence: TGTGCCAGCAGCCCAATCGGCGGGGGCTTC. It encodes CASSPIGGGF.

The chain combines TRBV27 with TRBJ1-3; no reliable D call. V lost 5 bases to trimming and J lost 5 bases, with 16 bases between them. There are 15 residues in the CDR3. From germline, CDR1 is MNHEY and CDR2 SMNVEV (reference sequence). The CDR3, as DNA: TGTGCCAGCAGTCCTCAGATAAATACCAGAAACACCATATATTTT. This sequence encodes CASSPQINTRNTIYF.

The rearrangement uses TRBV6-5 and TRBJ2-1; TRBD2 matches at 8 bases. After removal of 6 bases from V and 0 bases from J, the junction contained 4 bases not matched to a gene. The CDR3 spans 15 residues. Germline V gives CDR1 MNHEY, CDR2 SVGAGI. The CDR3 coding sequence is TGTGCCAGCAGCCAAAGCGGGAGCTCCTACAATGAGCAGTTCTTC. Amino acids: CASSQSGSSYNEQFF.

The J gene is TRBJ2-1, the V gene TRBV27; D is perhaps TRBD1 (5 bases). This CDR3 has 15 residues. Germline CDR1 reads MNHEY; CDR2 reads SMNVEV (reference sequence). V lost 2 bases to trimming and J lost 0 bases, with 8 bases between them. The CDR3 bases are TGTGCCAGCAGTTTAGGCAGGGTCTCCTACAATGAGCAGTTCTTC. Residues: CASSLGRVSYNEQFF.

The J gene is TRBJ2-1, the V gene TRBV6-2 or TRBV6-3; 10 nucleotides align to TRBD2. This CDR3 is built from 14 residues. Germline CDR1 is MNHEY and CDR2 is SVGEGT. Losses at the gene ends were 5 bases for V and 7 bases for J; bases not matched to a gene: 5. The CDR3 loop reads CASSPLAGANEQFF. The CDR3 DNA reads as TGTGCCAGCAGTCCCCTAGCGGGAGCTAATGAGCAGTTCTTC.

The V gene is TRBV5-4, the J gene TRBJ2-1, with 8 bases matching TRBD2. This CDR3 has 15 amino acids. The J segment lost 7 bases and the V segment lost 0 bases, leaving 6 bases of the junction unmatched. The germline CDR1 and CDR2 sequences are SGHNT and YYREEE (reference sequence). CDR3 amino acids: CASSLAGGITNEQFF. CDR3 sequence (DNA): TGTGCCAGCAGCTTGGCGGGAGGGATTACAAATGAGCAGTTCTTC.